These T cell receptor beta chains were read from a single sample in a study of shared clonotypes between healthy human individuals. Produced via immunoSEQ multiplex PCR; TCRdb's table is partial and in-frame only. Counted here are more than 900,000 clones, around 82% occurring once; the ten biggest clones make up around 0.61%. The source material was memory CD4+ T cells from PBMCs. These TCRs come from a man in his late teens or twenties in good health. Some clones in this sample may be carry-over from other donors' samples. Both conserved end residues are part of each CDR3. The D gene is left open where the match is weak. The listing skips clone size in some rows; elsewhere it reads once, few, many or a size class.

J gene: TRBJ2-5; clone size: .; D gene: .; V gene: TRBV20-1; CDR3 protein: CSGQAGETQYF; CDR3 DNA: TGCAGTGGACAGGCGGGCGAGACCCAGTACTTC
J gene: TRBJ2-1; clone size: few; D gene: .; V gene: TRBV25-1; CDR3 protein: CASSAAVAAYYNEQFF; CDR3 DNA: TGTGCCAGCAGTGCTGCCGTCGCGGCCTATTACAATGAGCAGTTCTTC
J gene: TRBJ2-3; clone size: .; D gene: .; V gene: TRBV28; CDR3 protein: CASSYQRDTQYF; CDR3 DNA: TGTGCCAGCAGCTATCAAAGAGATACGCAGTATTTT
J gene: TRBJ2-2; clone size: .; D gene: TRBD1; V gene: TRBV18; CDR3 protein: CASSPRQGLTGELFF; CDR3 DNA: TGTGCCAGCTCACCCAGACAGGGCCTCACCGGGGAGCTGTTTTTT
J gene: TRBJ1-2; clone size: .; D gene: .; V gene: TRBV5-5; CDR3 protein: CASSFAGPANYGYTF; CDR3 DNA: TGTGCCAGCAGCTTTGCGGGACCGGCTAACTATGGCTACACCTTC
J gene: TRBJ1-1; clone size: .; D gene: .; V gene: TRBV5-1; CDR3 protein: CASSPGDMNTEAFF; CDR3 DNA: TGCGCCAGCAGCCCAGGGGACATGAACACTGAAGCTTTCTTT
J gene: TRBJ2-1; clone size: many; D gene: TRBD2; V gene: TRBV27; CDR3 protein: CASSRGLAGNNEQFF; CDR3 DNA: TGTGCCAGCAGCCGGGGACTAGCGGGGAACAATGAGCAGTTCTTC
J gene: TRBJ1-6; clone size: .; D gene: .; V gene: TRBV28; CDR3 protein: CASQGVISPLHF; CDR3 DNA: TGTGCCAGTCAGGGTGTGATATCACCCCTCCACTTT
J gene: TRBJ2-3; clone size: .; D gene: .; V gene: TRBV10-2; CDR3 protein: CASSDAYRVTDTQYF; CDR3 DNA: TGCGCCAGCAGTGACGCATACAGGGTCACAGATACGCAGTATTTT
J gene: TRBJ1-2; clone size: .; D gene: TRBD1; V gene: TRBV2; CDR3 protein: CASRAGQGGYGYTF; CDR3 DNA: TGTGCCAGCAGGGCAGGACAGGGAGGCTATGGCTACACCTTC
J gene: TRBJ2-3; clone size: .; D gene: TRBD2; V gene: TRBV6-4; CDR3 protein: CASSVAGGPPDTQYF; CDR3 DNA: TGTGCCAGCAGTGTAGCGGGAGGGCCCCCAGATACGCAGTATTTT
J gene: TRBJ1-2; clone size: .; D gene: .; V gene: TRBV19; CDR3 protein: CASSVLTERLLGYGYTF; CDR3 DNA: TGTGCCAGTAGTGTTTTGACAGAACGACTTCTAGGCTATGGCTACACCTTC
J gene: TRBJ1-5; clone size: .; D gene: .; V gene: TRBV7-8; CDR3 protein: CASSLGRGIGQPQHF; CDR3 DNA: TGTGCCAGCAGCTTAGGGCGGGGAATAGGTCAGCCCCAGCATTTT
J gene: TRBJ1-1; clone size: many; D gene: TRBD1; V gene: TRBV10-3; CDR3 protein: CAISEVTGVREAFF; CDR3 DNA: TGTGCCATCAGTGAGGTGACAGGGGTGCGTGAAGCTTTCTTT
J gene: TRBJ2-1; clone size: few; D gene: TRBD1; V gene: TRBV14; CDR3 protein: CASSQRTGHNEQFF; CDR3 DNA: TGTGCCAGCAGCCAACGGACAGGGCACAATGAGCAGTTCTTC
J gene: TRBJ1-1; clone size: many; D gene: TRBD1; V gene: TRBV18; CDR3 protein: CASGETGNGYTEAFF; CDR3 DNA: TGTGCCAGCGGCGAGACAGGGAACGGGTACACTGAAGCTTTCTTT
J gene: TRBJ2-6; clone size: .; D gene: .; V gene: TRBV14; CDR3 protein: CASSQVGSTGANVLTF; CDR3 DNA: TGTGCCAGCAGCCAAGTAGGTAGCACCGGGGCCAACGTCCTGACTTTC
J gene: TRBJ1-5; clone size: .; D gene: .; V gene: TRBV6-5; CDR3 protein: CASSYAGNGNQPQHF; CDR3 DNA: TGTGCCAGCAGTTACGCGGGAAACGGCAATCAGCCCCAGCATTTT
J gene: TRBJ2-5; clone size: many; D gene: TRBD2; V gene: TRBV2; CDR3 protein: CASSPLAGGVTETQYF; CDR3 DNA: TGTGCCAGCAGTCCCCTAGCGGGAGGGGTTACAGAGACCCAGTACTTC
J gene: TRBJ2-4; clone size: .; D gene: .; V gene: TRBV5-1; CDR3 protein: CASSPRDWEAKNIQYF; CDR3 DNA: TGCGCCAGCAGCCCCAGGGACTGGGAAGCCAAAAACATTCAGTACTTC
J gene: TRBJ1-5; clone size: .; D gene: .; V gene: TRBV5-6; CDR3 protein: CASSRGQYNQPQHF; CDR3 DNA: TGTGCCAGCAGCCGCGGACAGTACAATCAGCCCCAGCATTTT
J gene: TRBJ1-1; clone size: few; D gene: .; V gene: TRBV28; CDR3 protein: CASSPPGRYTEAFF; CDR3 DNA: TGTGCCAGCAGTCCCCCGGGCAGGTACACTGAAGCTTTCTTT
J gene: TRBJ2-7; clone size: .; D gene: TRBD2; V gene: TRBV13; CDR3 protein: CASSTPSGRSSYEQYF; CDR3 DNA: TGTGCCAGCAGCACCCCTAGCGGGAGGAGCTCCTACGAGCAGTACTTC
J gene: TRBJ1-4; clone size: .; D gene: TRBD1; V gene: TRBV4-3; CDR3 protein: CASSQPTGGSEKLFF; CDR3 DNA: TGCGCCAGCAGCCAACCGACAGGGGGATCTGAAAAACTGTTTTTT
J gene: TRBJ1-2; clone size: .; D gene: .; V gene: TRBV28; CDR3 protein: CASSFRDPPYGYTF; CDR3 DNA: TGTGCCAGCAGTTTCCGGGATCCTCCGTATGGCTACACCTTC
J gene: TRBJ2-7; clone size: .; D gene: TRBD2; V gene: TRBV27; CDR3 protein: CASSPTSGNSEQYF; CDR3 DNA: TGTGCCAGCAGTCCGACTAGCGGGAATAGCGAGCAGTACTTC
J gene: TRBJ1-2; clone size: .; D gene: .; V gene: TRBV21-1; CDR3 protein: CASSKKPLQGGDYGYTF; CDR3 DNA: TGTGCCAGCAGCAAAAAGCCTCTACAGGGAGGAGACTATGGCTACACCTTC
J gene: TRBJ2-7; clone size: .; D gene: .; V gene: TRBV6-5; CDR3 protein: CASTRGQHSYEQYF; CDR3 DNA: TGTGCCAGCACCCGGGGACAACATTCCTACGAGCAGTACTTC
J gene: TRBJ1-1; clone size: .; D gene: .; V gene: TRBV9; CDR3 protein: CASSVGGSSPEAFF; CDR3 DNA: TGTGCCAGCAGCGTAGGAGGCTCATCCCCTGAAGCTTTCTTT
J gene: TRBJ2-7; clone size: .; D gene: TRBD2; V gene: TRBV7-6; CDR3 protein: CASSLEVSGVYEQYF; CDR3 DNA: TGTGCCAGCAGCTTAGAGGTTAGCGGGGTCTACGAGCAGTACTTC
J gene: TRBJ2-7; clone size: .; D gene: TRBD1; V gene: TRBV28; CDR3 protein: CASSSPAGQGYEQYF; CDR3 DNA: TGTGCCAGCAGTTCACCTGCGGGACAGGGTTACGAGCAGTACTTC
J gene: TRBJ1-1; clone size: .; D gene: TRBD1; V gene: TRBV7-9; CDR3 protein: CASSLFLGLGQGNTEAFF; CDR3 DNA: TGTGCCAGCAGCTTATTTCTAGGACTGGGACAGGGGAACACTGAAGCTTTCTTT
J gene: TRBJ1-2; clone size: .; D gene: .; V gene: TRBV6-5; CDR3 protein: CASSQREGRYGYTF; CDR3 DNA: TGTGCCAGCAGCCAACGTGAAGGGCGCTATGGCTACACCTTC
J gene: TRBJ2-5; clone size: .; D gene: TRBD2; V gene: TRBV10-3; CDR3 protein: CAISGLAGGGETQYF; CDR3 DNA: TGTGCCATCAGTGGCCTGGCGGGAGGGGGAGAGACCCAGTACTTC
J gene: TRBJ1-4; clone size: .; D gene: TRBD1; V gene: TRBV28; CDR3 protein: CASTSTGANEKLFF; CDR3 DNA: TGTGCCAGCACCTCGACAGGGGCAAATGAAAAACTGTTTTTT
J gene: TRBJ2-2; clone size: .; D gene: .; V gene: TRBV6-1; CDR3 protein: CASSEKVTANTGELFF; CDR3 DNA: TGTGCCAGCAGTGAAAAAGTGACGGCTAACACCGGGGAGCTGTTTTTT
J gene: TRBJ2-5; clone size: .; D gene: TRBD1; V gene: TRBV29-1; CDR3 protein: CSVRQGAGETQYF; CDR3 DNA: TGCAGCGTTCGACAGGGGGCAGGTGAGACCCAGTACTTC